This T cell receptor beta chain was identified in a study of T cell repertoires in cytomegalovirus infection. TCRdb recomputed calls from the reads with MiXCR, one row per CDR3 protein. Of 140,000 to 150,000 distinct CDR3 sequences listed, 32% were seen once; the top ten hold around 50%. Germline-derived CDR1 and CDR2 are MNHEY and SMNVEV (reference sequence). Trimming pared 6 bases from V and 9 bases from J, leaving 24 bases between. The CDR3 is 16 residues long. This clonotype was counted only a few times. Its antigen remains unknown. The sequencing here drew on CD8+ T cells from cultured PBMCs, taken from culture after CMV antigen stimulation. The rearrangement links TRBV27 to TRBJ2-1, with D perhaps given as TRBD1 or TRBD2 (6 bases each). The TCR sequence derives from a human donor in good health (CMV status not recorded). Some clones in this sample may be carry-over from other donors' samples. CDR3 loop: CASSALVGGLGGEQFF. Here the CDR3 DNA reads TGTGCCAGCAGCGCCCTGGTGGGGGGCCTAGGGGGTGAGCAGTTCTTC.